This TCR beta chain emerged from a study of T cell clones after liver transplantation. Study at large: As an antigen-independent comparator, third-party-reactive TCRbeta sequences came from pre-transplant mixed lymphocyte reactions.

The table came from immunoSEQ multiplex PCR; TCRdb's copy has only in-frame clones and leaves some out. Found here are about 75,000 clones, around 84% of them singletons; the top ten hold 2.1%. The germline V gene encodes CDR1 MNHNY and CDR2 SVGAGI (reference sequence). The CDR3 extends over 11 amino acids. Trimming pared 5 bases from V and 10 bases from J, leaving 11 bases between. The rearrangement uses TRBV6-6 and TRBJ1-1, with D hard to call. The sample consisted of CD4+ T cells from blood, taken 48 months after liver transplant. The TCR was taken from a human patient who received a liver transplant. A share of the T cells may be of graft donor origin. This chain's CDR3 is CASSNTEGAFF. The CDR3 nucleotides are TGTGCCAGCAGTAACACCGAAGGAGCTTTCTTT.